The T cell receptor beta chain under discussion was sequenced for a study of shared T cell receptors in the human thymus (dated by TCRdb to the early 2020s). Regarding the research as a whole: The study investigated the way shared, self-reactive T-cell receptor alpha chains are produced in the human thymus.

V loses 0 bases, J loses 5 bases, and the germline ends lie 12 bases apart. According to the germline V gene, CDR1 reads SGDLS and CDR2 reads YYNGEE. The CDR3 measures 15 amino acids from cysteine to phenylalanine. Just the 45-base CDR3 DNA is kept, in frame starting at base 1. Library generation was performed with the immunoSEQ multiplex PCR assay. In its TCRdb copy, this immuneACCESS table keeps in-frame sequences only and misses some clones. Where compared with another copy, unresolved V genes explain less than half of these, and the others have no known cause. This sample has about 710,000 clones in its table, and approximately 89% of those were observed once. The ten largest make up 0.009% to 0.0095% of the sample. To note about this clone: Its antigen is unknown. No much larger clone exists at a distance of one base, and base qualities are not known.

These same data were also listed under a study on human thymus T cells. Drawing on the second study: Immunologically healthy infants undergoing open corrective cardiac surgery for congenital heart defects in Finland were used as donors. Thymus tissue was collected as surgical resects that were removed during corrective cardiac surgery. V and J gene segment usage appeared biased in both thymic and peripheral blood repertoires. The related research reported highly overlapping thymic TCR repertoires among unrelated individuals. TCR alpha and beta repertoires from roughly eight infant thymus samples and a few related peripheral blood samples were characterized in the study. The cohort included over five male and two female infants, with donor ages spanning 7 to 244 days. Thymocytes were mechanically released from the tissue and were stored as pellets of roughly 9.5-30 million cells at -70 degrees C. A QIAsymphony instrument was used to extract genomic DNA from frozen cell pellets. TCRB and TCRAD loci were amplified from a standardized quantity of quality-controlled genomic DNA using the immunoSEQ multiplex PCR assay. Amplicons spanned the V(D)J region at a length sufficient to cover the CDR3 and identify V and J genes. The commercial immunoSEQ service was used to sequence amplicons on an Illumina platform. Primer bias and sequencing errors were corrected as previously described, and TCRAD and TCRB were defined on the basis of the IMGT database. Repertoires were analysed with immunoSEQ Analyzer 3.0 and VDJTools, covering basic statistics, V/J segment usage, diversity estimates, rarefaction and pairwise overlap. Diversity was estimated with Chao1, ChaoE, Efron-Thisted, Shannon and inverse Simpson indices, and also on datasets down-sampled to the smallest sample. Repertoire overlap used strict matching of CDR3 nucleotide sequence, V gene and J gene, with Jaccard-based multidimensional scaling clustering. On average, thymus samples gave around 810,000 unique TCRB clonotypes, whereas blood samples gave about 92,000.

This receptor was identified in a boy under two years old with a congenital heart defect. Donor details come from another sample of the same person, matched by shared clones. Sequenced: thymocytes. Recombination linked TRBV9 to TRBJ2-1, with a weak D call of TRBD2 (7 bases match). CDR3 region: CASSVEGEGHNEQFF. The nucleotide sequence is given as TGTGCCAGCAGCGTAGAGGGGGAGGGCCACAATGAGCAGTTCTTC. This CDR3, with the reference TRBV9 and TRBJ2-1 proteins standing in past its ends, gives the full variable domain DSGVTQTPKHLITATGQRVTLRCSPRSGDLSVYWYQQSLDQGLQFLIQYYNGEERAKGNILERFSAQQFPDLHSELNLSSLELGDSALYFCASSVEGEGHNEQFFGPGTRLTVL.